These 31 T cell receptor beta chains share one sample of origin, sequenced in a study of OX40 agonist ivuxolimab in advanced cancers. Some clones are missing from TCRdb's copy, which holds only in-frame ones; the method was immunoSEQ multiplex PCR. The sample has 45,000 to 60,000 clones; more than 75% are singletons. The sequencing used CD4+ or CD8+ T cells sorted from blood, collected in a trial of the OX40 agonist ivuxolimab. These receptors were collected from an adult with an advanced solid tumor such as melanoma, head and neck, liver or kidney cancer.

This rearrangement joins TRBV5-5 to TRBJ1-2; no definite D call. V was cut by 4 bases and J by 0 bases, with 13 bases left in between. Germline values: CDR1 SGHKS, CDR2 YYEKEE (reference sequence). The CDR3 extends over 15 amino acids. In DNA, the CDR3 is TGTGCCAGCAGCCCTGGGAGGGCGGCTAACTATGGCTACACCTTC. Translated, it gives CASSPGRAANYGYTF.

The chain employs TRBV7-6 and TRBJ1-3, with 7 bases aligning to TRBD1. CDR3 length equals 14 residues. Germline assignment: CDR1 SGHVS and CDR2 FNYEAQ. The V and J ends lost 5 bases and 3 bases, in that order; junction bases with no gene match: 4. The CDR3 region has the DNA TGTGCCAGCAGCGAAACAGGGGTTGGAAACACCATATATTTT. Translating gives CASSETGVGNTIYF.

This clone was counted only a few times. Other DNA sequences from this sample encode an identical CDR3 as well. This rearrangement joins TRBV19 to TRBJ1-1; D not resolved. The V end was cut by 3 bases, the J end by 0 bases, with 8 bases between. The CDR3 runs 14 residues. The germline CDR1 and CDR2 sequences are LNHDA and SQIVND (reference sequence). CDR3 protein: CASSIPGMNTEAFF. The CDR3 bases are TGTGCCAGTAGTATCCCGGGGATGAACACTGAAGCTTTCTTT.

The CDR3 here is CASSAGTVQETQYF. CDR3 nucleotides: TGTGCCAGCAGCGCCGGGACAGTACAAGAGACCCAGTACTTC. This chain uses TRBV7-6 with TRBJ2-5; 7 bases are a match to TRBD1. The CDR3 spans 14 residues. The ends lost 5 bases at V and 2 bases at J; junction bases unmatched: 5. Germline V gives CDR1 SGHVS, CDR2 FNYEAQ.

Comment on this clone: One end of the junction varies from germline; a read error may be responsible. V is TRBV27 and J is TRBJ1-5; D might be TRBD1 (5 bases). The CDR3 runs to 14 residues. Germline loops: CDR1 MNHEY, CDR2 SMNVEV (reference sequence). This chain's CDR3 is CASSLSAGVQSQHF. The CDR3 region has the DNA TGTGCCAGCAGTTTGAGTGCGGGGGTTCAGTCCCAGCATTTT.

The V and J genes are TRBV12-5 and TRBJ1-5; 7 bases are a match to TRBD1. CDR3 length: 16 residues. In germline, CDR1 is LGHNT, CDR2 FRNRAP. V shed 4 bases, J shed 7 bases, and the junction held 13 bases outside the gene matches. The CDR3 coding sequence is TGTGCTAGTGGTTCCACGGACAGTCTGGACAGGCAGCCCCAGCATTTT. Protein product: CASGSTDSLDRQPQHF.

The chain combines TRBV5-1 with TRBJ2-2, with 8 bases fitting TRBD1. Germline V CDR1 and CDR2: SGHRS, YFSETQ. The CDR3 sequence is 15 residues long. V lost 4 bases and J lost 1; bases outside the gene matches: 3. CDR3 amino acids: CASSPDRGNTGELFF. The CDR3 nucleotides are TGCGCCAGCAGCCCCGACAGGGGGAACACCGGGGAGCTGTTTTTT.

The rearrangement links TRBV4-2 to TRBJ1-1; possibly TRBD1 for D (6 bases). In germline, CDR1 is LGHNA, CDR2 YNFKEQ. V was pared by 0 bases and J by 1 base, with 18 bases between. The CDR3 runs to 18 residues. For the CDR3, the DNA is TGTGCCAGCAGCCAAGAGCCAGTAGGGGGTGCCTGGAACACTGAAGCTTTCTTT. This encodes CASSQEPVGGAWNTEAFF.

The V call is TRBV9, the J call TRBJ2-5, with 7 positions matching TRBD1. V lost 0 bases and J lost 4; bases outside the gene matches: 3. From germline, CDR1 is SGDLS and CDR2 YYNGEE. The CDR3 loop spans 14 amino acids. The DNA for the CDR3 is TGTGCCAGCAGCGTAGAGGGGGCGGCAGAGACCCAGTACTTC. It translates to CASSVEGAAETQYF.

The chain joins TRBV13 to TRBJ1-2; 7 bases align to TRBD1. Looked up from germline, CDR1 is PRHDT and CDR2 is FYEKMQ (reference sequence). CDR3 size: 14 residues. V dropped 2 bases and J dropped 8; count of bases not matched to a gene: 8. CDR3 residues: CASSLQGGVEGYTF. Written as DNA, the CDR3 is TGTGCCAGCAGCTTACAAGGGGGCGTTGAGGGCTACACCTTC.

The chain employs TRBV9 and TRBJ2-1; possibly TRBD1 or TRBD2 for D (5 bases each). Trimming shortened V by 0 bases and J by 4 bases, and 8 bases separated the two germline ends. The CDR3 loop spans 14 amino acids. Germline CDR1 reads SGDLS; CDR2 reads YYNGEE. The CDR3 sequence is CASSVAGRYNEQFF. The CDR3 DNA follows: TGTGCCAGCAGCGTAGCGGGGCGGTACAATGAGCAGTTCTTC. The full variable domain, in which reference TRBV9 and TRBJ2-1 provide the parts outside the CDR3, is DSGVTQTPKHLITATGQRVTLRCSPRSGDLSVYWYQQSLDQGLQFLIQYYNGEERAKGNILERFSAQQFPDLHSELNLSSLELGDSALYFCASSVAGRYNEQFFGPGTRLTVL.

The chain couples TRBV19 to TRBJ1-1, with 7 nucleotides matching TRBD1. The CDR3 sequence is 14 residues long. V lost 5 bases, J lost 7 bases, and 10 bases stayed unmatched. Germline CDR1 and CDR2: LNHDA and SQIVND (reference sequence). CDR3 residues: CASSLVGTAHEAFF. The CDR3 DNA reads as TGTGCCAGTAGTCTCGTAGGGACAGCCCATGAAGCTTTCTTT.

The chain is built from TRBV7-9 and TRBJ2-5; 10 bases are a match to TRBD2. The length of the CDR3 is 14 residues. V trimming: 2 bases; J trimming: 5 bases; junction bases outside the gene matches: 2. The V gene's germline CDR1 is SEHNR and CDR2 FQNEAQ (reference sequence). The CDR3 region has the DNA TGTGCCAGCAGCTTAAGCGGGAGGGCCGAGACCCAGTACTTC. As protein: CASSLSGRAETQYF.

This clone was seen a single time. The genes are TRBV7-2 and TRBJ2-3, with D possibly matching TRBD1 (5 bases). With 1 base removed from V and 1 base from J, the gap between germline ends came to 12 bases. Per the germline V gene, CDR1 is SGHTA and CDR2 is FQGNSA. The CDR3 length is 16 residues. CDR3: CASSLEWARGTDTQYF. The CDR3 bases are TGTGCCAGCAGCTTAGAATGGGCCAGGGGCACAGATACGCAGTATTTT.

The V and J genes are TRBV6-5 and TRBJ2-2, with D possibly being TRBD1 (5 bases). In germline, CDR1 is MNHEY, CDR2 SVGAGI. The CDR3 has 14 residues. V was shortened by 2 bases and J by 12 bases, with 16 bases between the two germline ends. CDR3 region: CASSYSGAGFQLFF. The CDR3 nucleotides are TGTGCCAGCAGTTACAGTGGGGCCGGCTTTCAGCTGTTTTTT.

This chain uses TRBV21-1 with TRBJ1-1; TRBD1 is the table's D call, not checked against the DNA. TRBV21-1 counts as a pseudogene. This CDR3 has 12 residues. The CDR3 region has the DNA TGTGCCAGCATCGACAAGAACACTGAAGCTTTCTTT. Its translation is CASIDKNTEAFF.

The chain employs TRBV6-5 and TRBJ2-3, with unresolved D. The V and J ends lost 2 bases and 0 bases respectively, with 3 bases between them. The CDR3 extends over 13 amino acids. CDR1 and CDR2 (germline): MNHEY, SVGAGI. The CDR3, as DNA: TGTGCCAGCAGTTACCTAAGCACAGATACGCAGTATTTT. Protein: CASSYLSTDTQYF.

This CDR3 is CASSAPGSTNEKLFF. The DNA of the CDR3 is TGTGCCAGCAGCGCCCCAGGGTCAACTAATGAAAAACTGTTTTTT. This chain joins TRBV9 and TRBJ1-4; a possible D gene is TRBD1 (5 bases). Deletions cut 3 bases from V and 0 bases from J, with 9 bases between. There are 15 residues in the CDR3. CDR1 and CDR2 (germline): SGDLS, YYNGEE.

V is TRBV9 and J is TRBJ2-7, with D unclear. The V and J ends lost 4 bases and 1 base respectively, with 3 bases between them. The CDR3 has 11 amino acids. Per germline, CDR1 SGDLS and CDR2 YYNGEE. CDR3 DNA: TGTGCCAGCAGCTCATCCTACGAGCAGTACTTC. This encodes CASSSSYEQYF.

CDR3 DNA: TGTGCCAGCAGCTTAAACCCCACAGGGTGGAATGAGCAGTTCTTC. Amino acids: CASSLNPTGWNEQFF. The J gene is TRBJ2-1, the V gene TRBV7-3, with D perhaps TRBD1 (6 bases). V was cut by 1 base and J by 7 bases, with 14 bases left in between. The CDR3 is 15 residues long. Germline assignment: CDR1 SGHTA and CDR2 FQGTGA.

V is TRBV7-2 and J is TRBJ2-7; maybe TRBD2 (5 bases). Germline CDR1 and CDR2: SGHTA and FQGNSA. The V and J ends lost 0 bases and 2 bases respectively, with 14 bases between them. The CDR3 extends over 16 amino acids. DNA for the CDR3: TGTGCCAGCAGCTTAGCGGTTGTAGCGTCCACCTACGAGCAGTACTTC. It codes for CASSLAVVASTYEQYF.

The chain links TRBV9 to TRBJ1-2; possibly TRBD1 for D (6 bases). Trimming took off 2 bases at V and 0 bases at J, with 11 bases between the two ends. The CDR3 runs to 15 residues. Germline V CDR1 and CDR2: SGDLS, YYNGEE. The CDR3 bases are TGTGCCAGCAGCGTGGAAGGGGGGACTAACTATGGCTACACCTTC. Translated: CASSVEGGTNYGYTF.

This clone has a handful of counts. The chain carries TRBV7-2 and TRBJ1-2; a weak D match, TRBD1 (5 bases). With 7 bases removed from V and 3 bases from J, the gap between germline ends came to 12 bases. CDR3 size: 13 residues. The germline V gene encodes CDR1 SGHTA and CDR2 FQGNSA. CDR3 bases: TGTGCCAGCATCCTGGGGGGGGACTATGGCTACACCTTC. Its protein is CASILGGDYGYTF. The entire variable domain, with the rest obtained from reference TRBV7-2 and TRBJ1-2, is as follows: GAGVSQSPSNKVTEKGKDVELRCDPISGHTALYWYRQSLGQGLEFLIYFQGNSAPDKSGLPSDRFSAERTGGSVSTLTIQRTQQEDSAVYLCASILGGDYGYTFGSGTRLTVV.

The chain couples TRBV6-5 to TRBJ1-2; TRBD1 matches 9 bases. Germline V gives CDR1 MNHEY, CDR2 SVGAGI. This CDR3 region has 15 residues. The V and J ends lost 6 bases and 4 bases, in that order; junction bases with no gene match: 9. The DNA for the CDR3 is TGTGCCAGCAGATCCCGGGACAGGGAATTCTATGGCTACACCTTC. It translates to CASRSRDREFYGYTF.

This clone was detected only once. The chain links TRBV27 to TRBJ2-1; D gene unclear. This CDR3 has 12 residues. The V end was cut by 3 bases, the J end by 7 bases, with 7 bases between. CDR1 is MNHEY, CDR2 SMNVEV, per germline (reference sequence). The chain's CDR3 is CASSFLANEQFF. CDR3 sequence (DNA): TGTGCCAGCAGTTTTCTCGCTAATGAGCAGTTCTTC.

This chain connects TRBV13 to TRBJ2-3, with unresolved D. CDR1 and CDR2 from the germline V gene are PRHDT and FYEKMQ (reference sequence). The CDR3 totals 12 residues. Trimming pared 5 bases from V and 5 bases from J, leaving 8 bases between. This chain's CDR3 is CASSPHGDTQYF. DNA of the CDR3: TGTGCCAGCAGCCCACATGGAGATACGCAGTATTTT.

This chain uses TRBV29-1 with TRBJ2-3; 9 bases are a match to TRBD2. Losses at the gene ends were 6 bases for V and 8 bases for J; bases not matched to a gene: 15. The CDR3 has 15 residues. Germline CDR1 is SQVTM and CDR2 is ANQGSEA. The CDR3 sequence: CSVAGLAQEDGTQYF. The CDR3 DNA sequence: TGCAGCGTGGCCGGACTAGCGCAGGAGGATGGTACGCAGTATTTT.

The CDR3: CARFLNPSTGGTRYF. The CDR3 coding sequence is TGCGCCAGATTCCTCAACCCTTCGACGGGGGGAACTCGGTACTTC. The chain uses TRBV10-1 and TRBJ2-7; 7 nucleotides agree with TRBD2. This CDR3 region has 15 residues. Looked up from germline, CDR1 is WNHNN and CDR2 is SYGVQD (reference sequence). Trimming at V came to 9 bases and at J to 12 bases, leaving 23 bases not matched to a gene.

In this sample, this clone turned up a few times. The same CDR3 can be traced to other DNA sequences in this sample. V gene TRBV27 combines with J gene TRBJ2-1; TRBD1 aligns across 7 bases. The CDR3 has 14 residues. The V gene end was trimmed by 0 bases and the J gene end by 7 bases; junction bases not matched to a gene: 3. Germline lookup yields CDR1 MNHEY and CDR2 SMNVEV (reference sequence). This chain's CDR3 is CASSLSTGENEQFF. The CDR3 DNA is TGTGCCAGCAGTTTATCCACAGGGGAAAATGAGCAGTTCTTC.

As concerns this clone: The germline gene is not matched at one end of the junction; a read error may be the cause. This chain connects TRBV7-9 to TRBJ2-1; 10 nucleotides line up with TRBD2. This CDR3 has 15 residues. Germline lookup yields CDR1 SEHNR and CDR2 FQNEAQ (reference sequence). This CDR3 reads CAGRASGSSYNEQFF. The CDR3 DNA follows: TGTGCCGGCAGGGCTAGCGGGAGCTCCTACAATGAGCAGTTCTTC. The full variable domain, completed using reference TRBV7-9 and TRBJ2-1, is DTGVSQNPRHKITKRGQNVTFRCDPISEHNRLYWYRQTLGQGPEFLTYFQNEAQLEKSRLLSDRFSAERPKGSFSTLEIQRTEQGDSAMYLCAGRASGSSYNEQFFGPGTRLTVL.

The V and J genes are TRBV5-6 and TRBJ2-1, with 11 bases lining up with TRBD2. V lost 5 bases, J lost 4 bases, and 5 bases stayed unmatched. The CDR3 sequence is 15 residues long. CDR1 and CDR2 (germline): SGHDT, YYEEEE. The CDR3 region is CASSPTSGVYNEQFF. The CDR3 coding sequence is TGTGCCAGCAGTCCGACTAGCGGGGTTTACAATGAGCAGTTCTTC.